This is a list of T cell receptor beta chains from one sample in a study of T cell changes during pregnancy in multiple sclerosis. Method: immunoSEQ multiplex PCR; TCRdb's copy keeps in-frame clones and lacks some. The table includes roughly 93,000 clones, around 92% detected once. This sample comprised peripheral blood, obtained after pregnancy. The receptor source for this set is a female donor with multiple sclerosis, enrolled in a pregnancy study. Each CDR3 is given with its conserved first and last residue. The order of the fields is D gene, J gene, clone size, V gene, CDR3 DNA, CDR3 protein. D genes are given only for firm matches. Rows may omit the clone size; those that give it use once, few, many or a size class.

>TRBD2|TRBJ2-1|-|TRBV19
TGTGCCAGTAGTAGTCAGGCGGGGGGATATGAGCAGTTCTTC
CASSSQAGGYEQFF
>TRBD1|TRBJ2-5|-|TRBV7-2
TGTGCCAGCAGCTTCTCCCAGGGGGCTGAGACCCAGTACTTC
CASSFSQGAETQYF
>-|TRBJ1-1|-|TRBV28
TGTGCCAGCACAATAGAACGGGGGGAAGCTTTCTTT
CASTIERGEAFF
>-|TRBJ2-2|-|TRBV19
TGTGCCAGTAGTCCAAGGCAGGGGTCCACCGGGGAGCTGTTTTTT
CASSPRQGSTGELFF
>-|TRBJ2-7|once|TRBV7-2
TGTGCCAGCAGCTTACGACTGGACTGGACCTACGAGCAGTACTTC
CASSLRLDWTYEQYF
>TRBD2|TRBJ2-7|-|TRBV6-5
TGTGCCAGCAGTTACTCGGGTCCAGCGGGGTTCTACGAGCAGTACTTC
CASSYSGPAGFYEQYF
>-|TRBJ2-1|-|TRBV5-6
TGTGCCAGCAGCTTGGGCAGAGAGCAGTTCTTC
CASSLGREQFF
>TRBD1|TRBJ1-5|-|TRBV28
TGTGCCAGCAGCCGACCGGGACAGGGGAGTCCCCAGCATTTT
CASSRPGQGSPQHF
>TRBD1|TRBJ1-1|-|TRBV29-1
TGCAGCGTTGCTGGGACAGGGAGGACTGAAGCTTTCTTT
CSVAGTGRTEAFF
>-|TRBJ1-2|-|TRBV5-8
TGTGCCAGCAGCTTAAACAGGGACTATGGCTACACCTTC
CASSLNRDYGYTF
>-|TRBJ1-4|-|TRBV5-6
TGTGCCAGCAGCTTGGGACGGGCTCCGGGAGAAAAACTGTTTTTT
CASSLGRAPGEKLFF
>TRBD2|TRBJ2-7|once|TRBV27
TGTGCCAGCAGTACCACTAGCGGGAGGGCCTACGAGCAGTACTTC
CASSTTSGRAYEQYF
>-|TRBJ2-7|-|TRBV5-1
TGCGCCAGCAGCTTGCTGCGTAATAGCTCCTACGAGCAGTACTTC
CASSLLRNSSYEQYF
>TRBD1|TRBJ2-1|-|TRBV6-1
TGTGCCAGCACCGGGACAGGGGTTGGCAATGAGCAGTTCTTC
CASTGTGVGNEQFF
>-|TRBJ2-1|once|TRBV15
TGTGCCACCAGCAGAGAGGCGCCAGGAGAGGGTGAGCAGTTCTTC
CATSREAPGEGEQFF